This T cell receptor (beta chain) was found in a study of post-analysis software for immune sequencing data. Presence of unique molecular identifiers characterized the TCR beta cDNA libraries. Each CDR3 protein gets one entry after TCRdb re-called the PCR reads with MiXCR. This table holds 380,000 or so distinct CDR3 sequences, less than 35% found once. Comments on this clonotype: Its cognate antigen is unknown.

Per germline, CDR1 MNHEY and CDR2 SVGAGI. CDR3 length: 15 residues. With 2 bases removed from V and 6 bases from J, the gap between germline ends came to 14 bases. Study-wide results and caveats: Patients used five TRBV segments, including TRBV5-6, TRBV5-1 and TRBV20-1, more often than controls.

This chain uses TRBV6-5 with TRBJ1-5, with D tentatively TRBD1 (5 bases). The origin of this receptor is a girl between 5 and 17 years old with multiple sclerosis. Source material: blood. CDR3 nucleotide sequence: TGTGCCAGCAGTTACATGGGGGGACCGGGTCAGCCCCAGCATTTT. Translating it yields CASSYMGGPGQPQHF.